The rows below give T cell receptor beta chains drawn from one sample of a study of a mutant IDH1 vaccine in newly diagnosed glioma. Profiled with immunoSEQ multiplex PCR; TCRdb holds only in-frame clones, not every one. This sample carries 20,000 to 25,000 clones, 85% to 90% of them seen once, and the ten largest clones take 4.5% to 6%. No cognate antigen is known for these TCRs. The sequences come from PBMCs, collected from a glioma patient whose treatment included an IDH1 peptide vaccine. These receptors came from a woman between 35 and 50 years old with glioma. Each CDR3 is given with its conserved first and last residue. Fields, in order: J gene, V gene, D gene, clone size, CDR3 protein, CDR3 DNA. A D gene is named only where the DNA matches it firmly. Some rows have no size entry. The others give once, few or many, or a class for an expanded clone.

j_call: TRBJ2-3; v_call: TRBV20-1; d_call: NA; clone_size: NA; cdr3_aa: CSAPYSDTQYF; cdr3_nt: TGCAGTGCGCCTTACAGTGATACGCAGTATTTT
j_call: TRBJ1-5; v_call: TRBV30; d_call: NA; clone_size: NA; cdr3_aa: CAWSVGGGGNQPQHF; cdr3_nt: TGTGCCTGGAGTGTTGGCGGGGGCGGCAATCAGCCCCAGCATTTT
j_call: TRBJ1-4; v_call: TRBV7-2; d_call: NA; clone_size: NA; cdr3_aa: CASSRQTRGGNEKLFF; cdr3_nt: TGTGCCAGCAGCCGGCAGACGCGGGGGGGCAATGAAAAACTGTTTTTT
j_call: TRBJ1-5; v_call: TRBV4-2; d_call: TRBD1; clone_size: NA; cdr3_aa: CASSPGGSSNQPQHF; cdr3_nt: TGTGCCAGCAGCCCAGGGGGCTCCAGCAATCAGCCCCAGCATTTT
j_call: TRBJ1-2; v_call: TRBV9; d_call: NA; clone_size: once; cdr3_aa: CASSSAYGYTF; cdr3_nt: TGTGCCAGCAGCTCCGCCTATGGCTACACCTTC
j_call: TRBJ2-4; v_call: TRBV6-5; d_call: NA; clone_size: NA; cdr3_aa: CASSSDRHLAKNIQYF; cdr3_nt: TGTGCCAGCAGTTCCGACAGACACTTAGCCAAAAACATTCAGTACTTC
j_call: TRBJ1-2; v_call: TRBV7-6; d_call: NA; clone_size: NA; cdr3_aa: CASSLGSGTNYGYTF; cdr3_nt: TGTGCCAGCAGCTTAGGTTCGGGGACTAACTATGGCTACACCTTC
j_call: TRBJ2-1; v_call: TRBV5-1; d_call: TRBD2; clone_size: NA; cdr3_aa: CASSRGGSTYNEQFF; cdr3_nt: TGCGCCAGCTCCCGCGGGGGTTCTACGTACAATGAGCAGTTCTTC
j_call: TRBJ2-7; v_call: TRBV5-1; d_call: NA; clone_size: once; cdr3_aa: CASSFRLGDYEQYF; cdr3_nt: TGCGCCAGCAGTTTCCGACTAGGGGACTACGAGCAGTACTTC
j_call: TRBJ2-2; v_call: TRBV25-1; d_call: NA; clone_size: NA; cdr3_aa: CASSEPSQRTGELFF; cdr3_nt: TGTGCCAGCAGTGAACCGTCCCAGAGGACCGGGGAGCTGTTTTTT
j_call: TRBJ1-2; v_call: TRBV4-1; d_call: NA; clone_size: NA; cdr3_aa: CASSHLARNYGYTF; cdr3_nt: TGCGCCAGCAGCCACCTTGCACGGAACTATGGCTACACCTTC
j_call: TRBJ1-1; v_call: TRBV6-1; d_call: NA; clone_size: NA; cdr3_aa: CASSERLQLNTEAFF; cdr3_nt: TGTGCCAGCAGTGAGCGGTTACAGCTTAACACTGAAGCTTTCTTT